Sequencing of this T cell receptor beta chain was carried out in a study of T cell responses to AZD1222 COVID-19 vaccine. Findings and limits, study-wide: Baseline antibody screening turned up just a handful of seropositive AZD1222 recipients.

The CDR3 runs 13 residues. Germline V lookup: CDR1 SGHRS, CDR2 YFSETQ. Trimming removed 6 bases from V and 1 base from J, with 10 bases in between. Assay: immunoSEQ multiplex PCR; the TCRdb copy retains only in-frame clones and omits some. Of fewer than 200,000 clones detected, 80% to 95% appear once; the ten largest clones hold about 1.6%. As regards this clone: The antigen is not known.

This TCR came from an adult in good health. Sequences were derived from peripheral blood, sampled on day 0 of AZD1222 vaccination. The rearrangement uses TRBV5-1 and TRBJ2-5; D is perhaps TRBD2 (5 bases). The CDR3: CASNSGAQETQYF. The CDR3 DNA follows: TGCGCCAGCAACAGCGGCGCCCAAGAGACCCAGTACTTC.